This T cell receptor (beta chain) is from a study of TIL therapy for anti-PD-1-resistant metastatic lung cancer. Whole-study context: Median tumor PD-L1 proportion score was roughly 5.8%.

Study-wide findings and caveats: This highly selected cohort may not generalize to typical lung cancer patients.

The immunoSEQ assay was v3. The protocol was immunoSEQ multiplex PCR, while the TCRdb copy is restricted to in-frame clones and leaves out a portion. The sample contains about 32,000 clones, 74% of which appear only once. This CDR3 spans 12 amino acids. Germline-derived CDR1 and CDR2 are SQVTM and ANQGSEA. Trimming left V 4 bases short and J 2 bases short, with 8 bases between. On this clone: Its antigen is still unknown.

Indicated time point: pre-treatment sample, taken before nivolumab and TIL therapy. This rearrangement joins TRBV29-1 to TRBJ1-1, with D unclear. The sequence was obtained from a woman aged 30 to 85 with non-small cell lung cancer. This material consisted of blood, taken at baseline. CDR3 residues: CSVAQLNTEAFF. The DNA of the CDR3 is TGCAGCGTTGCTCAGTTAAACACTGAAGCTTTCTTT.